This T cell receptor (beta chain) was captured in a study of blood T cell repertoires in COVID-19. Here immunoSEQ multiplex PCR was the method, and the copy in TCRdb shows in-frame clones only, minus some. The sample holds 180,000 or so clones, roughly 82% seen once. This clone was picked up a small number of times. Two consecutive negative NP/OP PCR tests, clearance, or resolved symptoms defined Cohort 3 recovery. The CDR3 spans 16 residues. CDR1 and CDR2 (germline): SEHNR, FQNEAQ (reference sequence). V was clipped by 5 bases and J by 4 bases; unmatched bases: 12. This TCR came from a man in his fifties who had recovered from COVID-19. The sample consisted of PBMCs or T cells enriched from blood (not recorded which). The chain recombines TRBV7-9 with TRBJ1-1; 8 positions match TRBD1. Written as DNA, the CDR3 is TGTGCCAGCAGCCCCCCGTATCGTACAGGGGGCACTGAAGCTTTCTTT. Protein: CASSPPYRTGGTEAFF.